This T cell receptor beta chain is drawn from a study of T cells in Graves' hyperthyroidism and ophthalmopathy. The overall study: Staff took peripheral blood when the initial diagnosis was made, before any treatment began.

Germline CDR1 reads SGHDT; CDR2 reads YYEEEE. The CDR3 contains 14 residues. V dropped 4 bases and J dropped 4; count of bases not matched to a gene: 6. There were TCR beta CDR3 regions amplified from RNA transcripts. With the HTBI primer set, the TCR CDR3 went through a first round of RT-PCR. TCRdb ran MiXCR on the multiplex PCR reads and lists one entry per CDR3 protein. The sample has around 700,000 distinct CDR3 sequences, roughly 32% seen once. The chain has TRBV5-6 and TRBJ1-2, with TRBD1 matching over 8 bases. This receptor was identified in a middle-aged woman with Graves' hyperthyroidism. Specimen: blood. CDR3 sequence: CASSPDRVGYGYTF. The CDR3 region has the DNA TGTGCCAGCAGCCCGGACAGGGTGGGCTATGGCTACACCTTC.